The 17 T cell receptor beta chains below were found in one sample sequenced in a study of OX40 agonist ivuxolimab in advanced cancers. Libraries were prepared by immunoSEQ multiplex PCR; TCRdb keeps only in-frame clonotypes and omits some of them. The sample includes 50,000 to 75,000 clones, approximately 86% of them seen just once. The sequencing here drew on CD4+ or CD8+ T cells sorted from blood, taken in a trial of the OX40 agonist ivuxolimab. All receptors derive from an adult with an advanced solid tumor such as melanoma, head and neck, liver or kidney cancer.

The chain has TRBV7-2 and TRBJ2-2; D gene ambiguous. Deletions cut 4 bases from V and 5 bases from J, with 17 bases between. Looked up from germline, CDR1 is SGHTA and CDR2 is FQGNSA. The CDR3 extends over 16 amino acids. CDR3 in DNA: TGTGCCAGCAGCTCTATGGGCCAGAGAGATACCGGGGAGCTGTTTTTT. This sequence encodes CASSSMGQRDTGELFF.

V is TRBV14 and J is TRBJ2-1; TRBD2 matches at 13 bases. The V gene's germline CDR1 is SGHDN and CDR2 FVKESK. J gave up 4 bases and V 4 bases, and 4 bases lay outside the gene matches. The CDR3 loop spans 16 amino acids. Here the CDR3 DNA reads TGTGCCAGCAGCCGGACTAGCGGGAGTCTTTACAATGAGCAGTTCTTC. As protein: CASSRTSGSLYNEQFF.

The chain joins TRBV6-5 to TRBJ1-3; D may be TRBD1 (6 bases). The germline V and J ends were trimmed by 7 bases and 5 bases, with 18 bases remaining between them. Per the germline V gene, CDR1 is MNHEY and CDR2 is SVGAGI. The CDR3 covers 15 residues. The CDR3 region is CASKQLNRDRNTIYF. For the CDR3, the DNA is TGTGCCAGCAAACAACTAAACAGGGATCGAAACACCATATATTTT.

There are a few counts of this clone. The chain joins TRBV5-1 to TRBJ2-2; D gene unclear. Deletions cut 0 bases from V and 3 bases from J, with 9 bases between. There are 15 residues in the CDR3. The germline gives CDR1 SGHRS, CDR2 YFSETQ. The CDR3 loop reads CASSLGVQDTGELFF. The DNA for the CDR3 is TGCGCCAGCAGCTTGGGGGTCCAGGACACCGGGGAGCTGTTTTTT.

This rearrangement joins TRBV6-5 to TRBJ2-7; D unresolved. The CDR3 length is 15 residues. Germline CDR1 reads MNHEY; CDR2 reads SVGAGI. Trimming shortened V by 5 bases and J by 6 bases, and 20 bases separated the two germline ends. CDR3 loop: CASSPGPTVGVEQYF. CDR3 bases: TGTGCCAGCAGTCCCGGACCCACCGTGGGCGTCGAGCAGTACTTC.

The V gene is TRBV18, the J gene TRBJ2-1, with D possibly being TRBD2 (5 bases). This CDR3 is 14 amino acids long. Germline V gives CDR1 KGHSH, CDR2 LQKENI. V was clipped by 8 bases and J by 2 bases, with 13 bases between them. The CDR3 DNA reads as TGTGCCAGCGCTCTCCGAGGGACCTACAATGAGCAGTTCTTC. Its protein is CASALRGTYNEQFF.

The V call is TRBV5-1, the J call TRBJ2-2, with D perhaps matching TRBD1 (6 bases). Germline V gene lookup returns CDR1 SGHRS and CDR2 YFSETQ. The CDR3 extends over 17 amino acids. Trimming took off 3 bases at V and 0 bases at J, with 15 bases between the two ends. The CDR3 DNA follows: TGCGCCAGCAGCTCCTCCCCGGACAGTTCGAACACCGGGGAGCTGTTTTTT. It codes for CASSSSPDSSNTGELFF.

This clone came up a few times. The CDR3 DNA is TGTGCCAGCAGCACACAGGGATCTGGAAACACCATATATTTT. It translates to CASSTQGSGNTIYF. The chain recombines TRBV5-4 with TRBJ1-3; TRBD1 might be the D (6 bases). The germline CDR1 and CDR2 sequences are SGHNT and YYREEE (reference sequence). Trimming cost V 4 bases and J 1 base, with 9 bases left between them. CDR3 size: 14 residues.

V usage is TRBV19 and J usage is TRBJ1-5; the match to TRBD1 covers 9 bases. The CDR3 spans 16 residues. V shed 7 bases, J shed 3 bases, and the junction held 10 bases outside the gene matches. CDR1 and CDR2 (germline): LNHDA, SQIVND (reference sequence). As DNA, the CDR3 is TGTGCCAGTACCCGACCGGACAGGGGTAACAATCAGCCCCAGCATTTT. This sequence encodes CASTRPDRGNNQPQHF.

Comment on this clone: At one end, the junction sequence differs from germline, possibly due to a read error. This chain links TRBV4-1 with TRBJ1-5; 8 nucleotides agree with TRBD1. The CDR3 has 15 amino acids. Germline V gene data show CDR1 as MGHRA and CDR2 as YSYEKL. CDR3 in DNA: TGTGCCAGCAGCTCCGGACAGGGCACCAATCAGCCCCAGCATTTT. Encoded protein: CASSSGQGTNQPQHF.

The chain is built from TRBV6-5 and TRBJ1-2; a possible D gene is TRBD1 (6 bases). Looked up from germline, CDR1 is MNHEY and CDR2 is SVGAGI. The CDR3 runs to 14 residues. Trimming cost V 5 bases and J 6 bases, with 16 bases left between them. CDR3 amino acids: CASSSGVEGDGYTF. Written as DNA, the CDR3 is TGTGCCAGCAGTAGTGGTGTGGAGGGGGATGGCTACACCTTC.

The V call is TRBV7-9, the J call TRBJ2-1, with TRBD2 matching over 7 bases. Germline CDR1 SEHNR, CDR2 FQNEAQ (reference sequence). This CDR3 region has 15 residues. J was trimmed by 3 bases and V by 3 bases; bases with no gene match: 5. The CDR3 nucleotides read TGTGCCAGCAGCTTGTTGGGCGGGAGCTACAATGAGCAGTTCTTC. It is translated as CASSLLGGSYNEQFF.

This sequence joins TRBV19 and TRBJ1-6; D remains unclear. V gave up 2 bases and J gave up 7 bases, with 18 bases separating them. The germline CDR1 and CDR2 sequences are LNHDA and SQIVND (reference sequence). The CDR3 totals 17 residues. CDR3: CASSIFNGRAPNSPLHF. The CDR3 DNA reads TGTGCCAGTAGTATATTTAACGGACGGGCCCCAAATTCACCCCTCCACTTT.

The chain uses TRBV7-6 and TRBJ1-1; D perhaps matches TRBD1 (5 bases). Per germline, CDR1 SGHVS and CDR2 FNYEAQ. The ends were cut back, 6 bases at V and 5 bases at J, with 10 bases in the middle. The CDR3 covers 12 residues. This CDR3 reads CASRPQGTEAFF. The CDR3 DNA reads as TGTGCCAGCAGACCTCAGGGAACTGAAGCTTTCTTT.

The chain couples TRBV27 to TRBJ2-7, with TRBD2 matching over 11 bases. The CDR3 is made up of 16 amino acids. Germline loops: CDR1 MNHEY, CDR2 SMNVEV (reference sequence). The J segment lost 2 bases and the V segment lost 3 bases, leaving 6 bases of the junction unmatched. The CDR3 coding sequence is TGTGCCAGCAGTTTCCATCTAGCGGGGGGTCCCTACGAGCAGTACTTC. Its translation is CASSFHLAGGPYEQYF.

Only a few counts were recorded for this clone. This CDR3 is CASSPDRSWSYEQYF. CDR3 DNA sequence: TGTGCCAGCAGCCCAGACAGGAGTTGGTCCTACGAGCAGTACTTC. The chain recombines TRBV7-8 with TRBJ2-7, with D maybe TRBD1 (6 bases). V was clipped by 5 bases and J by 1 base, with 15 bases between them. The germline V gene encodes CDR1 SGHVS and CDR2 FQNEAQ. The CDR3 totals 15 residues.

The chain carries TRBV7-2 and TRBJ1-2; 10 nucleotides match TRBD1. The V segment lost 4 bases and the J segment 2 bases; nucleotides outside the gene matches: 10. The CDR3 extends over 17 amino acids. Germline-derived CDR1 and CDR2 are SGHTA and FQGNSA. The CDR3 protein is CASSSQGGTGANYGYTF. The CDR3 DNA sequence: TGTGCCAGCAGCTCCCAGGGGGGGACAGGGGCGAACTATGGCTACACCTTC.